What follows are 32 T cell receptor beta chains derived from one specimen sequenced in a study of CD8 T cells in ankylosing spondylitis. TCRdb analysed the 5' RACE reads with MiXCR anew, one entry per CDR3 protein. This sample has around 770,000 distinct CDR3 sequences, with around 19% found just once. Study outcomes and limitations: Ankylosing spondylitis blood seemed to carry a telltale TCR beta motif made of about 8 highly homologous variants.

The antigens for these receptors are not known. What was sequenced was blood, either unsorted or a sorted T cell fraction (not recorded which). The receptors come from a male donor with ankylosing spondylitis.

This chain connects TRBV7-8 to TRBJ1-1; 8 nucleotides line up with TRBD1. CDR1 is SGHVS, CDR2 FQNEAQ, per germline. Losses at the gene ends were 3 bases for V and 4 bases for J; bases not matched to a gene: 7. The CDR3 spans 15 residues. CDR3 sequence (DNA): TGTGCCAGCAGCTTCCAGGGGGCGAGGGGCACTGAAGCTTTCTTT. Translating gives CASSFQGARGTEAFF. Combining the CDR3 with reference TRBV7-8 and TRBJ1-1 gives the whole variable domain GAGVSQSPRYKVAKRGQDVALRCDPISGHVSLFWYQQALGQGPEFLTYFQNEAQLDKSGLPSDRFFAERPEGSVSTLKIQRTQQEDSAVYLCASSFQGARGTEAFFGQGTRLTVV.

This clonotype occurred a few times. This chain links TRBV5-6 with TRBJ1-6, with 8 bases matching TRBD1. Germline CDR1 reads SGHDT; CDR2 reads YYEEEE. The CDR3 totals 15 residues. Trimming at V came to 2 bases and at J to 6 bases, leaving 4 bases not matched to a gene. In DNA, the CDR3 is TGTGCCAGCAGCTTCGACAGGGGAGGTAATTCACCCCTCCACTTT. Translating gives CASSFDRGGNSPLHF.

The J gene is TRBJ2-4, the V gene TRBV5-1, with D perhaps TRBD1 or TRBD2 (6 bases each). The V gene lost 4 bases and the J gene lost 9 bases, with 11 bases spanning the gap. Germline loops: CDR1 SGHRS, CDR2 YFSETQ. The CDR3 covers 12 residues. CDR3 in DNA: TGCGCCAGCAGCCCTGAGGGGGGCATTCAGTACTTC. This translates into CASSPEGGIQYF.

This clonotype was seen more than once but under ten times. The chain couples TRBV7-2 to TRBJ2-7, with TRBD1 identical over 8 bases. The CDR3 runs 16 residues. The junction had 8 bases not matched to a gene; V was cut back by 1 base and J by 3 bases. Germline V lookup: CDR1 SGHTA, CDR2 FQGNSA. CDR3 amino acids: CASSLDGQGTLYEQYF. The CDR3 DNA reads as TGTGCCAGCAGCTTAGACGGACAGGGTACTCTCTACGAGCAGTACTTC.

A few counts support this clonotype. CDR3 DNA sequence: TGTGCCAGCAGTTTTGCTTCAACTAATGAAAAACTGTTTTTT. Its translation: CASSFASTNEKLFF. This chain links TRBV27 with TRBJ1-4; D is ambiguous. V was trimmed by 3 bases and J by 0 bases, leaving 5 bases between them. The CDR3 is 14 amino acids. In germline, CDR1 is MNHEY, CDR2 SMNVEV (reference sequence).

Many counts were recorded for this clonotype. The chain is built from TRBV15 and TRBJ2-5, with 14 bases fitting TRBD2. V was pared by 3 bases and J by 4 bases, with 4 bases of the junction left unmatched. Germline loops: CDR1 LNHNV, CDR2 YYDKDF (reference sequence). The CDR3 has 16 amino acids. The DNA for the CDR3 is TGTGCCACCAGCAGGGGGACTAGCGGGAGCGGAGAGACCCAGTACTTC. It encodes CATSRGTSGSGETQYF.

The chain joins TRBV20-1 to TRBJ2-7; a possible D gene is TRBD1 (6 bases). The CDR3 spans 11 residues. Germline V gene lookup returns CDR1 DFQATT and CDR2 SNEGSKA (reference sequence). V was trimmed by 6 bases and J by 5 bases, leaving 11 bases between them. This CDR3 is CSARDINEQYF. As DNA, the CDR3 is TGCAGTGCCAGGGACATAAACGAGCAGTACTTC.

This clonotype was observed at least ten times. This sequence joins TRBV15 and TRBJ1-2; TRBD1 is a possible D gene (6 bases). This CDR3 comprises 14 residues. Trimming removed 0 bases from V and 4 bases from J, with 9 bases in between. The germline V gene encodes CDR1 LNHNV and CDR2 YYDKDF (reference sequence). The CDR3 DNA reads as TGTGCCACCAGCAGAGATCGGGGGGCCTATGGCTACACCTTC. Translation gives CATSRDRGAYGYTF.

This sequence joins TRBV19 and TRBJ2-1; D may be TRBD1 (6 bases). Trimming took 11 bases from V and 2 from J, leaving 16 bases between them. The germline CDR1 and CDR2 sequences are LNHDA and SQIVND (reference sequence). The CDR3 sequence is 14 residues long. The CDR3 bases are TGTGCCGGCGAAACAGGGCTAACCTACAATGAGCAGTTCTTC. It specifies CAGETGLTYNEQFF.

This clonotype has ten or more counts. V is TRBV5-6 and J is TRBJ2-2; TRBD1 matches 12 bases. This CDR3 has 15 amino acids. With V trimmed by 5 bases and J by 7 bases, 6 bases remained unmatched. Germline assignment: CDR1 SGHDT and CDR2 YYEEEE. CDR3: CASSSGTGGFGELFF. The CDR3 DNA is TGTGCCAGCAGTTCCGGGACAGGGGGCTTCGGGGAGCTGTTTTTT.

The V call is TRBV6-1, the J call TRBJ1-6; TRBD1 matches at 9 bases. The CDR3 has 15 residues. Germline V lookup: CDR1 MNHNS, CDR2 SASEGT. The V gene end was trimmed by 6 bases and the J gene end by 8 bases; junction bases not matched to a gene: 8. The CDR3 loop reads CASSLHRGLDSPLHF. CDR3 in DNA: TGTGCCAGCAGCCTCCACAGGGGGCTCGATTCACCCCTCCACTTT.

This clonotype has a handful of counts. The chain combines TRBV5-1 with TRBJ2-3; no definite D call. Germline values: CDR1 SGHRS, CDR2 YFSETQ. V lost 4 bases and J 1 base, leaving 13 bases between the germline ends. This CDR3 spans 15 amino acids. The DNA for the CDR3 is TGCGCCAGCAGCGGCGGCCGGGCGGGCACAGATACGCAGTATTTT. Translation: CASSGGRAGTDTQYF.

V is TRBV4-3 and J is TRBJ2-7; possible D gene TRBD2, 6 bases. The CDR3 length is 15 residues. The V end lost 4 bases, the J end lost 2 bases, and 15 bases lay between the germline ends. Looked up from germline, CDR1 is LGHNA and CDR2 is YSLEER. CDR3 bases: TGCGCCAGCAGCCTCCAGATCGGGAGCACCTACGAGCAGTACTTC. Protein sequence: CASSLQIGSTYEQYF.

The V gene is TRBV7-9, the J gene TRBJ1-1; 9 nucleotides line up with TRBD1. The CDR3 is 17 amino acids. From germline, CDR1 is SEHNR and CDR2 FQNEAQ (reference sequence). Germline trimming cut 5 bases from V and 0 bases from J; bases unmatched to any gene: 10. DNA of the CDR3: TGTGCCAGCAGCCCTCCACGACAGGGGGAGGTGAACACTGAAGCTTTCTTT. Protein product: CASSPPRQGEVNTEAFF.

This rearrangement joins TRBV29-1 to TRBJ2-7; D is tentatively TRBD1 or TRBD2 (5 bases each). Germline V gives CDR1 SQVTM, CDR2 ANQGSEA. The CDR3 covers 12 residues. Trimming left V 7 bases short and J 5 bases short, with 15 bases between. CDR3 residues: CSAGTVFHEQYF. As DNA, the CDR3 is TGCAGCGCGGGGACGGTTTTTCACGAGCAGTACTTC.

This clonotype was counted only a few times. The rearrangement uses TRBV9 and TRBJ2-3, with 8 bases lining up with TRBD2. With V trimmed by 0 bases and J by 4 bases, 4 bases remained unmatched. Germline loops: CDR1 SGDLS, CDR2 YYNGEE. The CDR3 runs 15 residues. The CDR3 region is CASSVVSGGSDTQYF. Here the CDR3 DNA reads TGTGCCAGCAGCGTAGTGAGCGGGGGTTCAGATACGCAGTATTTT.

This clonotype appeared a few times. V is TRBV16 and J is TRBJ1-1; no definite D call. CDR1 and CDR2 from the germline V gene are KGHSY and FQNENV. The CDR3 is 13 amino acids. Trimming took off 1 base at V and 4 bases at J, with 7 bases between the two ends. This CDR3 reads CASSQLESTEAFF. The CDR3 DNA reads TGTGCCAGCAGCCAATTGGAGAGCACTGAAGCTTTCTTT.

The rearrangement joins TRBV11-2 to TRBJ1-4, with a possible D match to TRBD1 (6 bases). The CDR3 contains 15 residues. The V end lost 0 bases, the J end lost 3 bases, and 8 bases lay between the germline ends. Germline CDR1 is SGHAT and CDR2 is FQNNGV. Written as DNA, the CDR3 is TGTGCCAGCAGCTTAGAGGGGACACCTAATGAAAAACTGTTTTTT. Its protein product is CASSLEGTPNEKLFF.

This clonotype was recorded a few times. The J gene is TRBJ2-1, the V gene TRBV12-3 or TRBV12-4, with 13 bases aligning to TRBD2. The CDR3 has 17 amino acids. V trimming: 5 bases; J trimming: 4 bases; junction bases outside the gene matches: 8. Here the CDR3 DNA reads TGTGCCAGCAGTCTAAGGACTAGCGGGGGTTCTTACAATGAGCAGTTCTTC. It encodes CASSLRTSGGSYNEQFF.

This clonotype was detected only a few times. This sequence joins TRBV4-3 and TRBJ2-1, with D possibly matching TRBD1 (6 bases). V gave up 0 bases and J gave up 2 bases, with 11 bases separating them. The germline V gene has CDR1 LGHNA and CDR2 YSLEER. This CDR3 is built from 16 residues. The CDR3 nucleotides read TGCGCCAGCAGCCAAGATCAGGGGCTCCCCTACAATGAGCAGTTCTTC. Amino acid sequence: CASSQDQGLPYNEQFF.

J is TRBJ1-5 and V is TRBV20-1, with 10 bases fitting TRBD1. V was pared by 5 bases and J by 7 bases, with 5 bases of the junction left unmatched. CDR1 is DFQATT and CDR2 is SNEGSKA in the germline V gene (reference sequence). The CDR3 loop spans 13 amino acids. CDR3 sequence (DNA): TGCAGTGCTTCCGGGACAGGGGACCAGCCCCAGCATTTT. Translating gives CSASGTGDQPQHF.

This chain joins TRBV3-1 and TRBJ1-1, with D unclear. Per the germline V gene, CDR1 is LGHDT and CDR2 is YNNKEL (reference sequence). CDR3 size: 16 residues. Trimming removed 0 bases from V and 1 base from J, with 12 bases in between. In nucleotides, the CDR3 is TGTGCCAGCAGCCAAGATTTCGAGCTACCGAACACTGAAGCTTTCTTT. Translating gives CASSQDFELPNTEAFF.

The sample holds a few counts of this clonotype. The chain employs TRBV6-4 and TRBJ2-1, with 8 bases fitting TRBD2. V was pared by 6 bases and J by 6 bases, with 7 bases of the junction left unmatched. Germline V lookup: CDR1 MRHNA, CDR2 SNTAGT. This CDR3 spans 14 amino acids. CDR3 region: CASSPGTSINEQFF. CDR3 bases: TGTGCCAGCAGCCCCGGGACTAGTATCAATGAGCAGTTCTTC.

This clonotype showed up many times. J is TRBJ2-1 and V is TRBV20-1; 7 bases fit TRBD2. The germline V gene has CDR1 DFQATT and CDR2 SNEGSKA (reference sequence). The length of the CDR3 is 12 residues. V shed 5 bases and J 10 bases; nucleotides not matched to a gene: 8. The CDR3 sequence is CSARRAGREQFF. The CDR3 DNA reads TGCAGTGCTCGTCGAGCGGGAAGAGAGCAGTTCTTC.

This chain joins TRBV9 and TRBJ2-2, with a possible D match to TRBD2 (5 bases). CDR1 and CDR2 (germline): SGDLS, YYNGEE. Trimming took off 4 bases at V and 0 bases at J, with 13 bases between the two ends. The CDR3 spans 16 residues. The CDR3 nucleotides are TGTGCCAGCAGCTTAGGAGGATACGCGAACACCGGGGAGCTGTTTTTT. Translated, it gives CASSLGGYANTGELFF.

The table lists this clonotype with a few counts. This rearrangement joins TRBV5-1 to TRBJ2-5, with D possibly being TRBD2 (6 bases). This CDR3 spans 16 amino acids. Trimming stripped 4 bases from V and 4 bases from J, with 20 bases between. Germline V gene data show CDR1 as SGHRS and CDR2 as YFSETQ. The chain's CDR3 is CASSQGGRARVETQYF. The CDR3 bases are TGCGCCAGCAGCCAGGGAGGTCGGGCCAGGGTAGAGACCCAGTACTTC.

V gene TRBV28 combines with J gene TRBJ2-7; the D is unclear. The CDR3 totals 15 residues. CDR1 is MDHEN and CDR2 is SYDVKM in the germline V gene. Between the trimmed V and J ends, which lost 5 bases and 2 bases, there was a span of 16 bases. CDR3 residues: CASSPLPNPPYEQYF. For the CDR3, the DNA is TGTGCCAGCAGTCCCCTACCCAACCCCCCCTACGAGCAGTACTTC.

V usage is TRBV3-1 and J usage is TRBJ2-1; 9 bases map to TRBD2. This CDR3 is built from 20 residues. CDR1 and CDR2 from the germline V gene are LGHDT and YNNKEL (reference sequence). V was clipped by 3 bases and J by 4 bases; unmatched bases: 19. The CDR3 coding sequence is TGTGCCAGCAGCCAGGGAAGAAGTAGCGGGGGCCCGAGGAGGTACAATGAGCAGTTCTTC. This translates into CASSQGRSSGGPRRYNEQFF.

This clonotype was observed a handful of times. The rearrangement uses TRBV29-1 and TRBJ2-7; 10 bases are a match to TRBD2. With 7 bases clipped from V and 7 bases from J, the junction kept 13 bases outside the gene matches. The germline V gene encodes CDR1 SQVTM and CDR2 ANQGSEA. CDR3 length: 14 amino acids. DNA for the CDR3: TGCAGCGCCGTCCCCGGGACTAGCGTTGTTGAGCAGTACTTC. It codes for CSAVPGTSVVEQYF.

The chain combines TRBV20-1 with TRBJ1-1; D gene ambiguous. The length of the CDR3 is 13 residues. Germline V lookup: CDR1 DFQATT, CDR2 SNEGSKA (reference sequence). The V and J ends lost 5 bases and 3 bases respectively, with 13 bases between them. DNA of the CDR3: TGCAGTGCTTGGCCCTTGGGAGACACTGAAGCTTTCTTT. Translated: CSAWPLGDTEAFF.

This clonotype was detected a few times. V gene TRBV20-1 combines with J gene TRBJ2-7; a weak D match, TRBD2 (7 bases). The germline CDR1 and CDR2 sequences are DFQATT and SNEGSKA (reference sequence). Trimming pared 4 bases from V and 0 bases from J, leaving 13 bases between. The CDR3 contains 14 residues. The CDR3 protein is CSAIRGADSYEQYF. DNA of the CDR3: TGCAGTGCTATTCGGGGGGCAGACTCCTACGAGCAGTACTTC.

The gene calls are TRBV5-5 and TRBJ2-1; D gene uncertain. The CDR3 loop spans 15 amino acids. The germline CDR1 and CDR2 sequences are SGHKS and YYEKEE (reference sequence). V was pared by 1 base and J by 0 bases, with 8 bases between. CDR3 coding DNA: TGTGCCAGCAGCTTGCCCCTTAACTCCTACAATGAGCAGTTCTTC. Its translation: CASSLPLNSYNEQFF.